This TCR beta chain was sequenced in a study of T cells in Graves' hyperthyroidism and ophthalmopathy. Thyroid ultrasound and orbital computed tomography, with clinical symptoms and serum thyroxine and TRAb, informed diagnoses. PBMCs were sourced from approximately 10 ml fresh peripheral blood. This clonotype occurred many times. The antigen is undetermined. V dropped 1 base and J dropped 5; count of bases not matched to a gene: 9. Germline loops: CDR1 LGHDT, CDR2 YNNKEL (reference sequence). This CDR3 is 16 amino acids long. Points from the study as a whole: In blood, most of the thyroid clonotypes expanded above 0.001 were also present.

RNA transcripts were the template for amplifying TCR beta CDR3 regions. First-round RT-PCR with HTBI primers amplified the TCR CDR3 region. Each CDR3 protein is one row after TCRdb ran MiXCR on the multiplex PCR reads. The table lists hundreds of thousands of distinct CDR3 sequences, around 15% of them singletons, with 9.5% to 15% in the top ten. The chain uses TRBV3-1 and TRBJ1-1, with 8 nucleotides matching TRBD1. The source is a woman in her 50s with Graves' ophthalmopathy. What was sequenced was blood. The CDR3 DNA is TGTGCCAGCAGCCAAGGAGACAGGGGTTTGGGGACTGAAGCTTTCTTT. Translated: CASSQGDRGLGTEAFF.